This record covers a single T cell receptor beta chain. This sample was included in a study of blood T cell repertoires in COVID-19. Study information: T cells, B-cell-depleted T cells, or PBMCs supplied cDNA or gDNA.

Trimming pared 6 bases from V and 3 bases from J, leaving 14 bases between. The germline gives CDR1 LNHDA, CDR2 SQIVND (reference sequence). The CDR3 loop spans 14 amino acids. Per the original data handling: Quantification of nucleated cells was approximated via reference gene primer amplification. TCRdb keeps only in-frame clones here, not all; method: immunoSEQ multiplex PCR. The DNA was the basis for D and trimming; V, J and clone size are from that table. The sample includes fewer than 250,000 clones, 80% to 90% of them seen just once. The sequence was collected from a woman in her fifties or sixties with acute or convalescent COVID-19. The V and J genes are TRBV19 and TRBJ1-2, with a weak D call TRBD1 (6 bases). Sequences were obtained from peripheral blood. The CDR3 nucleotides read TGTGCCAGTAGGGACAGACACTCCGACTATGGCTACACCTTC. As protein: CASRDRHSDYGYTF. The full variable domain, rest sourced from reference TRBV19 and TRBJ1-2, is DGGITQSPKYLFRKEGQNVTLSCEQNLNHDAMYWYRQDPGQGLRLIYYSQIVNDFQKGDIAEGYSVSREKKESFPLTVTSAQKNPTAFYLCASRDRHSDYGYTFGSGTRLTVV.